The source of this TCR beta chain is a study of radiotherapy plus CTLA-4 blockade in lung cancer. CDR3 length equals 14 residues. Germline V gene lookup returns CDR1 SGHTA and CDR2 FQGNSA. V gave up 5 bases and J gave up 0 bases, with 8 bases separating them. Only in-frame clones appear in the TCRdb table, and some are missing; sequencing was by immunoSEQ multiplex PCR. In the table there are about 32,000 clones, approximately 89% of which are singletons. Focal radiation and CTLA-4 blockade (ipilimumab) were tested in chemo-refractory metastatic non-small-cell lung cancer patients. Sequences were derived from peripheral blood, sampled from a patient treated with radiotherapy plus ipilimumab. The chain employs TRBV7-2 and TRBJ2-1; D call uncertain. This clonotype was sampled from a human donor with non-small cell lung cancer who had stable disease on radiotherapy plus ipilimumab. CDR3 protein: CASSRDSSYNEQFF. The CDR3 coding sequence is TGTGCCAGCAGCCGAGACTCCTCCTACAATGAGCAGTTCTTC.